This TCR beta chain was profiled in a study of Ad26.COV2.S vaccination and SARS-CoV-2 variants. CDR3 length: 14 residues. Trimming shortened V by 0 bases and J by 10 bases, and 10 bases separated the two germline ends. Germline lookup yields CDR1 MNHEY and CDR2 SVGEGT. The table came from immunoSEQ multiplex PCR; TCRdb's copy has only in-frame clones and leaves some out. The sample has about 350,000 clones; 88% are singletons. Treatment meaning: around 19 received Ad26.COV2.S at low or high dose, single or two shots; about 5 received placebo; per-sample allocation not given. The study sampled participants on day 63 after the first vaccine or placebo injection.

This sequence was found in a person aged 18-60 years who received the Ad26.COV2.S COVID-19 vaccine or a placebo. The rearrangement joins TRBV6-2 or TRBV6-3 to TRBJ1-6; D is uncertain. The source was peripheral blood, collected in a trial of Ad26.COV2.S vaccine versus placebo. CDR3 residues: CASSYSRVNSPLHF. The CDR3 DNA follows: TGTGCCAGCAGTTACTCGAGGGTGAACTCACCCCTCCACTTT.